Below are 8 T cell receptor beta chains sequenced from a single sample in a study of blood T cell repertoires in COVID-19. The protocol was immunoSEQ multiplex PCR, while the TCRdb copy is restricted to in-frame clones and leaves out a portion. The sample carries around 200,000 clones, roughly 85% recorded once. Sequencing used PBMCs or T cells enriched from blood (not recorded which). All receptors come from a middle-aged man who had recovered from COVID-19.

The chain links TRBV19 to TRBJ1-5; 12 bases are shared with TRBD1. Looked up from germline, CDR1 is LNHDA and CDR2 is SQIVND (reference sequence). With 4 bases clipped from V and 7 bases from J, the junction kept 17 bases outside the gene matches. The CDR3 consists of 19 residues. CDR3 loop: CASSTRDRGRILALQPQHF. The CDR3 DNA sequence: TGTGCCAGTAGTACCCGGGACAGGGGGCGAATTTTGGCGTTGCAGCCCCAGCATTTT.

In its sample, this clone was seen once. This CDR3 reads CASSSGPGQAYEQYF. The CDR3 nucleotides read TGTGCCAGCAGCTCCGGGCCAGGACAAGCCTACGAGCAGTACTTC. V gene TRBV13 combines with J gene TRBJ2-7; tentative D call: TRBD1 (5 bases). Trimming cost V 4 bases and J 2 bases, with 15 bases left between them. The V gene's germline CDR1 is PRHDT and CDR2 FYEKMQ (reference sequence). The CDR3 loop spans 15 amino acids.

The rearrangement links TRBV24-1 to TRBJ2-5, with TRBD1 matching over 11 bases. Germline lookup yields CDR1 KGHDR and CDR2 SFDVKD. The CDR3 contains 15 residues. The junction had 4 bases not matched to a gene; V was cut back by 4 bases and J by 4 bases. The CDR3 bases are TGTGCCACCAGTGACCGGACAGGGGGCGCAGAGACCCAGTACTTC. Encoded protein: CATSDRTGGAETQYF.

Relative to its sample, this clone is large. The chain carries TRBV28 and TRBJ1-1; 7 positions agree with TRBD1. V trimming: 3 bases; J trimming: 6 bases; junction bases outside the gene matches: 4. The CDR3 sequence is 13 residues long. CDR1 is MDHEN, CDR2 SYDVKM, per germline. The CDR3 loop is CASSFGQVAEAFF. CDR3 DNA sequence: TGTGCCAGCAGTTTCGGACAGGTGGCTGAAGCTTTCTTT. The variable domain in full, with the rest retrieved from reference TRBV28 and TRBJ1-1, is DVKVTQSSRYLVKRTGEKVFLECVQDMDHENMFWYRQDPGLGLRLIYFSYDVKMKEKGDIPEGYSVSREKKERFSLILESASTNQTSMYLCASSFGQVAEAFFGQGTRLTVV.

This CDR3 is CASRGQREHGYTF. The CDR3 nucleotides are TGCGCCAGCAGGGGACAGAGAGAACATGGCTACACCTTC. The chain carries TRBV10-2 and TRBJ1-2, with 7 bases lining up with TRBD1. Germline-derived CDR1 and CDR2 are WSHSY and SAAADI. Unmatched junction bases numbered 7, after V lost 6 bases and J lost 6 bases. The CDR3 runs to 13 residues.

This clone appeared once. The gene calls are TRBV6-5 and TRBJ1-2, with 8 bases matching TRBD1. CDR1 is MNHEY, CDR2 SVGAGI, per germline. Unmatched junction bases numbered 8, after V lost 6 bases and J lost 8 bases. The CDR3 runs 13 residues. The CDR3 DNA reads TGTGCCAGCAGGCCGACAGGGGTTGGCGGCTACACCTTC. Encoded protein: CASRPTGVGGYTF.

The J gene is TRBJ2-1, the V gene TRBV18; 12 bases agree with TRBD2. The CDR3 runs to 15 residues. Germline-derived CDR1 and CDR2 are KGHSH and LQKENI. The J segment lost 8 bases and the V segment lost 2 bases, leaving 4 bases of the junction unmatched. Here the CDR3 reads CASSPSTSGSDEQFF. The DNA for the CDR3 is TGTGCCAGCTCACCATCGACTAGCGGGAGCGATGAGCAGTTCTTC.

This clone was detected only a few times. CDR3 in amino acids: CASSQETGLSPLHF. CDR3 sequence (DNA): TGTGCCAGCAGCCAAGAAACAGGGCTTTCACCCCTCCACTTT. The rearrangement links TRBV4-2 to TRBJ1-6; TRBD1 is a possible D gene (6 bases). This CDR3 region has 14 residues. Germline V gives CDR1 LGHNA, CDR2 YNFKEQ. With 0 bases removed from V and 9 bases from J, the gap between germline ends came to 9 bases.